This TCR beta chain was profiled in a study of shared clonotypes between healthy human individuals. The assay was immunoSEQ multiplex PCR, and TCRdb's table has in-frame clones only and misses some. The sample yields 2,500,000 or so clones, about nine tenths seen once. The J segment lost 5 bases and the V segment lost 5 bases, leaving 10 bases of the junction unmatched. The CDR3 length is 14 residues. Germline CDR1 and CDR2: SGHDT and YYEEEE. Sequenced material: naive CD4+ T cells from PBMCs. The subset here: CD45RA+ positively selected. The chain joins TRBV5-6 to TRBJ2-7; 7 positions match TRBD1. The sequence was collected from a young man in good health. Some clones in this sample may be carry-over from other donors' samples. In nucleotides, the CDR3 is TGTGCCAGCAGGGGCCCGGGACAGTTAAACGAGCAGTACTTC. It encodes CASRGPGQLNEQYF.